Listed below are T cell receptor beta chains from one sample, sequenced in a study of blood T cell repertoires in COVID-19. TCRdb's copy holds only in-frame clones and misses some; the assay was immunoSEQ multiplex PCR. Of under 300,000 clones in the sample, 65% to 90% were seen once. The sample consisted of PBMCs or T cells enriched from blood (not recorded which). The source is a man aged 18 to 30 who had recovered from COVID-19. The CDR3 runs from the conserved cysteine through the conserved F or W. D genes are given only for firm matches. Clone size appears in some rows only: once, few, many, or a class for an expanded clone.

size | D | J | V | DNA | CDR3
few | TRBD2 | TRBJ2-7 | TRBV4-1 | TGCGCCAGCAGCCAAGATGCTAGCGGGAGGGCCTACGAGCAGTACTTC | CASSQDASGRAYEQYF
- | TRBD1 | TRBJ2-6 | TRBV30 | TGTGCCTGGAGCAGGGGGAACTCTGGGGCCAACGTCCTGACTTTC | CAWSRGNSGANVLTF
once | TRBD1 | TRBJ1-1 | TRBV19 | TGTGCCAGTAGTCTCGGGACAGGGGAAGGGGATGTAGAAGCTTTCTTT | CASSLGTGEGDVEAFF
- | TRBD2 | TRBJ2-3 | TRBV3-1/TRBV3-2 | TGTGCCAGCAGCCAAGGACTAGCGGGGGGCATCACAGATACGCAGTATTTT | CASSQGLAGGITDTQYF
- | - | TRBJ1-5 | TRBV29-1 | TGCAGCGTTGAGACCGACAGAAATCAGCCCCAGCATTTT | CSVETDRNQPQHF
- | - | TRBJ2-5 | TRBV4-1 | TGCGCCAGCAGCAGCCTTGGGCACCAAGAGACCCAGTACTTC | CASSSLGHQETQYF
- | TRBD1 | TRBJ1-2 | TRBV5-1 | TGCGCCAGCAGCCCCGATCTTCGGTTCCTAACAGGGGTGGATGGCTACACCTTC | CASSPDLRFLTGVDGYTF
once | - | TRBJ1-1 | TRBV7-2 | TGTGCCAGCAGCTTAGGGGGGGACACTGAAGCTTTCTTT | CASSLGGDTEAFF
- | - | TRBJ1-2 | TRBV5-5 | TGTGCCAGCAGCTTGTCAGGGGCTAACTATGGCTACACCTTC | CASSLSGANYGYTF
- | - | TRBJ2-7 | TRBV7-6 | TGTGCCAGCAGCTTCTTTGCGGGGAGCTCCTACGAGCAGTACTTC | CASSFFAGSSYEQYF
- | - | TRBJ2-1 | TRBV5-4 | TGTGCCAGCAGCTCTCCGGGAAACCTAGGGAATGAGCAGTTCTTC | CASSSPGNLGNEQFF
- | - | TRBJ2-5 | TRBV5-8 | TGTGCCAGCAGCGCTACCCCAGGGGAGACCCAGTACTTC | CASSATPGETQYF
few | TRBD1 | TRBJ2-7 | TRBV25-1 | TGTGCCAGCAGTGACACAGGGGGGCGGTACGAGCAGTACTTC | CASSDTGGRYEQYF
- | - | TRBJ2-5 | TRBV5-1 | TGCGCCAGCAGCCCGGAGGCTACTAGAACGGAGACCCAGTACTTC | CASSPEATRTETQYF
- | TRBD2 | TRBJ2-2 | TRBV2 | TGTGCCAGCAGTGTCCGGGGGGGGTACACCGGGGAGCTGTTTTTT | CASSVRGGYTGELFF
once | - | TRBJ2-1 | TRBV4-1 | TGCGCCAGCAGCCAGAACCGGGAGCAGTTCTTC | CASSQNREQFF
- | - | TRBJ1-5 | TRBV7-9 | TGTGCCAGCAGCCTAGCAGGGGACAATCAGCCCCAGCATTTT | CASSLAGDNQPQHF
- | TRBD1 | TRBJ1-2 | TRBV29-1 | TGCAGCGTTGTCCAGGGGGTAGAAGGCTACACCTTC | CSVVQGVEGYTF
- | - | TRBJ1-2 | TRBV13 | TGTGCCAGCAGCTTTTCACAGGGTGGGGGCTACACCTTC | CASSFSQGGGYTF
- | - | TRBJ2-5 | TRBV6-5 | TGTGCCAGCAACCGGCAGGGCCCACAAGAGACCCAGTACTTC | CASNRQGPQETQYF
few | - | TRBJ2-5 | TRBV4-2 | TGTGCCAGCAGCCAAGGGCAGGGTAGCCAAGAGACCCAGTACTTC | CASSQGQGSQETQYF
- | - | TRBJ2-7 | TRBV5-1 | TGCGCCAGCAGCTTCCAGGGGTTCATCAACGAGCAGTACTTC | CASSFQGFINEQYF
- | - | TRBJ2-1 | TRBV5-1 | TGCGCCAGCAGCTGGATCCCCACGACTAGGGGGCCCCCCAATGAGCAGTTCTTC | CASSWIPTTRGPPNEQFF
- | - | TRBJ2-2 | TRBV7-7 | TGTGCTAGCAGCTTAAATGGACAGCCTTCGAACACCGGGGAGCTGTTTTTT | CASSLNGQPSNTGELFF
- | TRBD1 | TRBJ1-4 | TRBV6-1 | TGTGCCAGCAGTGACAGGGGGCGCGCTGAAAAACTGTTTTTT | CASSDRGRAEKLFF
- | - | TRBJ2-1 | TRBV24-1 | TGTGCCACCAGTGATTTCGGCAGGGGTTCAGAAAATGAGCAGTTCTTC | CATSDFGRGSENEQFF
once | TRBD2 | TRBJ2-7 | TRBV28 | TGTGCCAGCAGGGGACTAGCGGGAGTAGGTGGCTACGAGCAGTACTTC | CASRGLAGVGGYEQYF
- | TRBD1 | TRBJ2-2 | TRBV19 | TGTGCCAGTAGTAGAAATTTTATGGGGACAGGAAACACCGGGGAGCTGTTTTTT | CASSRNFMGTGNTGELFF
- | TRBD1 | TRBJ1-5 | TRBV28 | TGTGCCAGCAGTGCGGGGACAGCTACCCCACAGCCCCAGCATTTT | CASSAGTATPQPQHF
- | TRBD2 | TRBJ2-1 | TRBV5-1 | TGCGCCAGCAATGTAGCGGGAGTGCTAAATGAGCAGTTCTTC | CASNVAGVLNEQFF
- | - | TRBJ2-3 | TRBV10-2 | TGCGCCAGCAGTGCTGCCACGGGCACAGATACGCAGTATTTT | CASSAATGTDTQYF
few | - | TRBJ2-1 | TRBV3-1/TRBV3-2 | TGTGCCAGCAGCCAAGCCTACCCGGAGATGCTTGGGTACAATGAGCAGTTCTTC | CASSQAYPEMLGYNEQFF
- | - | TRBJ1-5 | TRBV11-3 | TGTGCCAGCAGCTTAACAGGCGATAGCAATCAGCCCCAGCATTTT | CASSLTGDSNQPQHF
- | - | TRBJ2-2 | TRBV6-5 | TGTGCCAGCAGTTTCTCCAGGGAACGAAGCGGGGAGCTGTTTTTT | CASSFSRERSGELFF
- | - | TRBJ2-1 | TRBV6-6 | TGTGCCAGCAGCGACAATGAGCAGTTCTTC | CASSDNEQFF
- | - | TRBJ2-7 | TRBV15 | TGTGCCACCAGCAGAGTTCTCTCGGAGCAGTACTTC | CATSRVLSEQYF
- | TRBD1 | TRBJ1-6 | TRBV9 | TGTGCCAGCAGCCAACTCGACAGGGGGAATTCACCCCTCCACTTT | CASSQLDRGNSPLHF
once | - | TRBJ1-2 | TRBV24-1 | TGTGCCACCTCAGACAGCCAGTTCGTTGGCTACACCTTC | CATSDSQFVGYTF
- | - | TRBJ2-7 | TRBV7-8 | TGTGCCAGCAGCTCACTTCTATTCGACAGACGCGTCTACGAGCAGTACTTC | CASSSLLFDRRVYEQYF
- | - | TRBJ2-1 | TRBV29-1 | TGCAGCGTTGACAGGGTGTTAGGCAATGAGCAGTTCTTC | CSVDRVLGNEQFF
few | - | TRBJ1-1 | TRBV5-1 | TGCGCCAGCAGCGACTATGGTTCCATGAACACTGAAGCTTTCTTT | CASSDYGSMNTEAFF
- | - | TRBJ2-1 | TRBV19 | TGTGCCAGTAGTGATGACGAGGATGAGCAGTTCTTC | CASSDDEDEQFF
- | - | TRBJ1-5 | TRBV19 | TGTGCCAGTAGTCGCGACAGGTGGAATCAGCCCCAGCATTTT | CASSRDRWNQPQHF
- | - | TRBJ1-2 | TRBV18 | TGTGCCAGCTCACCGCAGGGCGCATATGGCTACACCTTC | CASSPQGAYGYTF
- | TRBD2 | TRBJ2-1 | TRBV5-4 | TGTGCCAGCAGCGCCAAGACCGGGACTAGGGTCGACAATGAGCAGTTCTTC | CASSAKTGTRVDNEQFF
- | TRBD1 | TRBJ1-4 | TRBV10-3 | TGTGCCTCATCGGTTGGACAGGAAAATGAAAAACTGTTTTTT | CASSVGQENEKLFF